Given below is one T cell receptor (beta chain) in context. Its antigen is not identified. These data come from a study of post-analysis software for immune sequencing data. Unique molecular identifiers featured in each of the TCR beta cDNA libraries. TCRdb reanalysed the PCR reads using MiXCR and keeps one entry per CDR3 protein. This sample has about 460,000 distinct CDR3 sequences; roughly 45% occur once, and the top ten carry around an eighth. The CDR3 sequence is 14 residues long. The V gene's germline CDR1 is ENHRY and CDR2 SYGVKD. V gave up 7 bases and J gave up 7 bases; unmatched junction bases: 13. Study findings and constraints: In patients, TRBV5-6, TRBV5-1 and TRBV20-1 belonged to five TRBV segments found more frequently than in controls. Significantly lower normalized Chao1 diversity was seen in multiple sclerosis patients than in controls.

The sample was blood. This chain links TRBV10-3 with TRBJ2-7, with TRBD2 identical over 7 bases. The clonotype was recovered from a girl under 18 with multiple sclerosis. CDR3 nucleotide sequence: TGTGCCATCAATGTGGGGAGGGCAGCAAATGAGCAGTACTTC. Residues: CAINVGRAANEQYF.